The 11 T cell receptor beta chains reported below all come from one sample, sequenced in a study of T cells in localized non-small cell lung cancer. Using immunoSEQ multiplex PCR, the repertoire was profiled, and TCRdb retains in-frame clones only, with some absent. The table has 25,000 to 30,000 clones, approximately 92% seen once; the top ten hold 4% to 5%. The source material was peripheral blood mononuclear cells, sampled before any cancer treatment. The origin of the receptors is a woman aged 40 to 75 with stage III lung adenocarcinoma.

The genes are TRBV27 and TRBJ2-3; the D gene could be TRBD1 or TRBD2 (5 bases each). The germline gives CDR1 MNHEY, CDR2 SMNVEV (reference sequence). The V gene lost 4 bases and the J gene lost 4 bases, with 15 bases spanning the gap. This CDR3 is 15 amino acids long. CDR3 DNA sequence: TGTGCCAGCAGTTCTGAGGGGCAAGACGCAGATACGCAGTATTTT. Translation: CASSSEGQDADTQYF.

This rearrangement joins TRBV19 to TRBJ1-5; D may be TRBD1 (5 bases). CDR1 is LNHDA, CDR2 SQIVND, per germline (reference sequence). CDR3 length equals 14 residues. Trimming took 7 bases from V and 5 from J, leaving 15 bases between them. The CDR3 protein is CASKSGRLDQPQHF. As DNA, the CDR3 is TGTGCCAGTAAATCGGGACGGCTAGATCAGCCCCAGCATTTT.

J is TRBJ1-2 and V is TRBV30; unclear D gene. V was pared by 0 bases and J by 2 bases, with 7 bases between. CDR3 size: 13 residues. Germline CDR1 is GTSNPN and CDR2 is SVGIG (reference sequence). The DNA of the CDR3 is TGTGCCTGGAGTGTAAACAGAAACTATGGCTACACCTTC. Translating it yields CAWSVNRNYGYTF.

This chain joins TRBV5-5 and TRBJ1-2; D is perhaps TRBD1 (5 bases). V gave up 0 bases and J gave up 5 bases, with 20 bases separating them. The CDR3 has 17 residues. Germline V gene data show CDR1 as SGHKS and CDR2 as YYEKEE (reference sequence). CDR3 protein: CASSLVGGSGLGYGYTF. The CDR3 DNA is TGTGCCAGCAGCTTGGTGGGAGGTTCAGGGCTTGGATATGGCTACACCTTC.

The chain is built from TRBV19 and TRBJ2-5; either TRBD1 or TRBD2 may supply D (7 bases each). Germline values: CDR1 LNHDA, CDR2 SQIVND (reference sequence). Trimming took off 5 bases at V and 4 bases at J, with 17 bases between the two ends. This CDR3 is built from 15 residues. CDR3 region: CASSPRGGRGETQYF. For the CDR3, the DNA is TGTGCCAGTAGTCCCAGGGGGGGCCGGGGAGAGACCCAGTACTTC.

The rearrangement links TRBV6-5 to TRBJ1-2; D is possibly TRBD1 (5 bases). In germline, CDR1 is MNHEY, CDR2 SVGAGI. V was cut by 5 bases and J by 3 bases, with 16 bases left in between. CDR3 length equals 15 residues. The CDR3 sequence: CASSHRDGGHYGYTF. CDR3 in DNA: TGTGCCAGCAGTCACCGGGACGGAGGACACTATGGCTACACCTTC.

V usage is TRBV4-1 and J usage is TRBJ1-4, with D unresolved. The V end lost 0 bases, the J end lost 8 bases, and 7 bases lay between the germline ends. The germline gives CDR1 MGHRA, CDR2 YSYEKL. CDR3 length: 13 residues. The CDR3 nucleotides read TGCGCCAGCAGCCAAGATTGGGAAGAAAAACTGTTTTTT. This translates into CASSQDWEEKLFF.

V usage is TRBV6-1 and J usage is TRBJ2-7; a possible D gene is TRBD1 (5 bases). The CDR3 runs to 12 residues. Germline values: CDR1 MNHNS, CDR2 SASEGT. Trimming removed 6 bases from V and 3 bases from J, with 9 bases in between. The CDR3 spells CASSRTFYEQYF. The CDR3 coding sequence is TGTGCCAGCAGCCGGACATTCTACGAGCAGTACTTC.

In DNA, the CDR3 is TGTGCCAGCAGCTTAGGGGGCTACACAGATACGCAGTATTTT. Translated: CASSLGGYTDTQYF. The rearrangement uses TRBV13 and TRBJ2-3; the D is unclear. Germline loops: CDR1 PRHDT, CDR2 FYEKMQ (reference sequence). The CDR3 totals 14 residues. V lost 0 bases to trimming and J lost 2 bases, with 6 bases between them.

The chain links TRBV10-3 to TRBJ2-2; no firm D call. Germline CDR1 reads ENHRY; CDR2 reads SYGVKD. Trimming took off 2 bases at V and 0 bases at J, with 10 bases between the two ends. The CDR3 runs 16 residues. CDR3 loop: CAISETGSANTGELFF. CDR3 in DNA: TGTGCCATCAGTGAGACCGGGTCCGCGAACACCGGGGAGCTGTTTTTT.

The chain couples TRBV5-1 to TRBJ2-7; TRBD2 agrees at 7 bases. CDR1 is SGHRS and CDR2 is YFSETQ in the germline V gene. V gave up 4 bases and J gave up 1 base; unmatched junction bases: 8. The CDR3 is made up of 15 amino acids. CDR3 residues: CASSTRAGGSYEQYF. The CDR3 DNA sequence: TGCGCCAGCAGCACCAGAGCCGGGGGGTCCTACGAGCAGTACTTC.